The subject of this entry is one TCR beta chain. Primers: 60 Vbeta forward and 13 Jbeta reverse. Clones were sequenced by immunoSEQ multiplex PCR, and TCRdb holds only the in-frame ones, with some missing. This table has around 140,000 clones, around three fifths appearing once. These data belong to a study of cytomegalovirus exposure and HLA in healthy donors. The V and J ends lost 4 bases and 8 bases, in that order; junction bases with no gene match: 10. Germline V gene sequence: CDR1 LNHDA, CDR2 SQIVND (reference sequence). This CDR3 has 14 residues. Sequenced material: PBMCs. The rearrangement uses TRBV19 and TRBJ1-1; 7 bases are shared with TRBD1. The source of this sequence is a woman in her thirties or forties in good health and CMV-seronegative. CDR3: CASSSDTPTGEAFF. The CDR3 DNA follows: TGTGCCAGTAGTAGCGACACACCGACAGGGGAAGCTTTCTTT.